These 2 T cell receptor beta chains were sequenced from one sample in a study of post-analysis software for immune sequencing data. For these TCRs, the target antigens are not known. Study conclusions and caveats: In patients, roughly 5 TRBV segments were more frequent than in controls, with TRBV5-6, TRBV5-1 and TRBV20-1 among them.

Unique molecular identifiers were built into the TCR beta cDNA libraries. TCRdb re-called the PCR reads through MiXCR, storing one row per CDR3 protein. The sample has roughly 700,000 distinct CDR3 sequences, 25% to 30% seen once. Sequencing was done on a sample of blood. The receptors originated from a girl under 18 with multiple sclerosis.

As regards this clonotype: One junction end disagrees with the germline gene, perhaps due to a read error. The V and J genes are TRBV6-2 or TRBV6-3 and TRBJ1-2; 11 bases fit TRBD1. CDR1 and CDR2 from the germline V gene are MNHEY and SVGEGT. The CDR3 consists of 13 residues. The CDR3 sequence: CASWTGGDYDYTF. The CDR3 DNA reads as TGTGCCAGCTGGACAGGGGGCGACTATGACTACACCTTC.

V gene TRBV20-1 combines with J gene TRBJ1-2, with 10 bases fitting TRBD1. Germline V lookup: CDR1 DFQATT, CDR2 SNEGSKA (reference sequence). This CDR3 comprises 15 residues. V trimming: 3 bases; J trimming: 6 bases; junction bases outside the gene matches: 10. CDR3: CSARVRDRGWNGYTF. For the CDR3, the DNA is TGCAGTGCTAGGGTCCGGGACAGGGGTTGGAATGGCTACACCTTC.